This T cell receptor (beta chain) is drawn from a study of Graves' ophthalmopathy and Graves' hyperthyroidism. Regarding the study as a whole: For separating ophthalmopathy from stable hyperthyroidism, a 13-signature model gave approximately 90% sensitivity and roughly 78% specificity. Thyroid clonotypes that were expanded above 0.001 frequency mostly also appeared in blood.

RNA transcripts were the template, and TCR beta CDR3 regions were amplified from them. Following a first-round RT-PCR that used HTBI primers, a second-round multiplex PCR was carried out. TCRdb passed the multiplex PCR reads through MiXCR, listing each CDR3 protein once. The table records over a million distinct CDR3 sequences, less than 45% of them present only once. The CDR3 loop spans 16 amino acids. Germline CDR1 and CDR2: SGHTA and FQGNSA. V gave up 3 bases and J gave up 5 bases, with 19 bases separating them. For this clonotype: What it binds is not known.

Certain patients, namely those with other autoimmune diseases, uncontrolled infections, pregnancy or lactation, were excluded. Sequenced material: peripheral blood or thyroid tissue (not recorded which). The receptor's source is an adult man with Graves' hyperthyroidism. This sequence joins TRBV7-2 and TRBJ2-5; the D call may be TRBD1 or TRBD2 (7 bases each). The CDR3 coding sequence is TGTGCCAGCAGCTTTGGCAGGGGGGGAATCGTTGAGACCCAGTACTTC. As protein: CASSFGRGGIVETQYF.